The 23 T cell receptor beta chains listed next were all sequenced from one sample in a study of naive and memory T cell subsets. These receptors' targets are unknown. Both TRBC1 and TRBC2 were covered by a beta constant-region primer of two equimolar oligonucleotides. Nested alpha and beta constant-region primers with the SP2 primer drove four PCR rounds on ligated cDNA. Using its own MiXCR run on the UMI-ligation and nested PCR reads, TCRdb lists one record per CDR3 protein. The table records under 150,000 distinct CDR3 sequences, approximately 20% of them present only once. Study-wide results and caveats: Especially in CD8 cells, naive repertoires contained a few larger clonotypes, possibly CD45RA-re-expressing memory cells.

Sequencing was done on a sample of naive CD8+ T cells from blood. The receptors come from a human donor in good health.

The J gene is TRBJ2-1, the V gene TRBV5-1; TRBD2 matches 8 bases. Trimming took 0 bases from V and 5 from J; bases not matched to a gene: 1. In germline, CDR1 is SGHRS, CDR2 YFSETQ. The CDR3 has 14 amino acids. Here the CDR3 reads CASSLAGGDNEQFF. CDR3 sequence (DNA): TGCGCCAGCAGCTTGGCGGGAGGGGACAATGAGCAGTTCTTC.

This chain joins TRBV20-1 and TRBJ2-5; D is uncertain. This CDR3 is built from 13 residues. V shed 2 bases and J shed 0 bases, with 7 bases lying between them. CDR1 DFQATT and CDR2 SNEGSKA come from the germline V gene (reference sequence). In DNA form, the CDR3 reads TGCAGTGCTAGAATCTACTACCAAGAGACCCAGTACTTC. Protein sequence: CSARIYYQETQYF.

The chain recombines TRBV4-1 with TRBJ2-5, with unresolved D. V shed 4 bases and J shed 3 bases, with 15 bases lying between them. From germline, CDR1 is MGHRA and CDR2 YSYEKL. CDR3 size: 15 residues. CDR3 region: CASSRLLLKEETQYF. CDR3 bases: TGCGCCAGCAGCCGGTTACTCCTAAAGGAAGAGACCCAGTACTTC.

This clonotype appeared a single time. Here the CDR3 reads CASSQTGINQPQHF. CDR3 sequence (DNA): TGTGCCAGCAGCCAGACAGGGATTAATCAGCCCCAGCATTTT. The V call is TRBV14, the J call TRBJ1-5, with 7 positions matching TRBD1. The CDR3 extends over 14 amino acids. V was clipped by 3 bases and J by 4 bases; unmatched bases: 3. CDR1 and CDR2 from the germline V gene are SGHDN and FVKESK.

The chain links TRBV5-1 to TRBJ2-3; D gene uncertain. Per germline, CDR1 SGHRS and CDR2 YFSETQ. The CDR3 is 15 amino acids. V shed 2 bases and J shed 1 base, with 11 bases lying between them. DNA for the CDR3: TGCGCCAGCAGCTTTGAACGGATGGGCACAGATACGCAGTATTTT. Its protein is CASSFERMGTDTQYF.

Note on this clonotype: Germline is not matched at one junction end, which may reflect a read error. This sequence joins TRBV4-3 and TRBJ1-1; D call uncertain. The CDR3 runs to 15 residues. Germline-derived CDR1 and CDR2 are LGHNA and YSLEER. CDR3 region: CTSSQEGILNTEAFF. The CDR3 DNA reads as TGCACCAGCAGCCAAGAAGGTATACTGAACACTGAAGCTTTCTTT.

V usage is TRBV6-1 and J usage is TRBJ2-3; D remains unclear. Germline V gene data show CDR1 as MNHNS and CDR2 as SASEGT. The CDR3 covers 17 residues. Between the trimmed V and J ends, which lost 0 bases and 4 bases, there was a span of 17 bases. The CDR3 sequence is CASSEALSNWVADTQYF. The CDR3 nucleotides are TGTGCCAGCAGTGAAGCGCTCAGTAATTGGGTAGCAGATACGCAGTATTTT.

The chain uses TRBV2 and TRBJ1-1, with TRBD1 matching over 7 bases. This CDR3 comprises 14 residues. The germline gives CDR1 SNHLY, CDR2 FYNNEI. V lost 0 bases, J lost 7 bases, and 5 bases stayed unmatched. CDR3 DNA: TGTGCCAGCAGTGAAGCCTGGGACAGACGTGAAGCTTTCTTT. Translation gives CASSEAWDRREAFF.

This clonotype turned up a few times. V gene TRBV20-1 combines with J gene TRBJ2-1, with 7 bases lining up with TRBD2. Per germline, CDR1 DFQATT and CDR2 SNEGSKA (reference sequence). V gave up 2 bases and J gave up 8 bases; unmatched junction bases: 6. The CDR3 is 13 amino acids. The CDR3 loop is CSARQSGMDEQFF. CDR3 sequence (DNA): TGCAGTGCTAGACAGAGCGGGATGGATGAGCAGTTCTTC.

This clonotype was observed a few times. The germline gene is not matched at one end of the junction; a read error may be the cause. The chain recombines TRBV7-2 with TRBJ1-1, with D uncertain. This CDR3 is 13 amino acids long. CDR1 is SGHTA, CDR2 FQGNSA, per germline. The CDR3 nucleotides read TGTGCCAGCATCTTAAAGGCAAGCACTGAAGCTTTCTTT. This sequence encodes CASILKASTEAFF.

The chain uses TRBV15 and TRBJ2-5; tentative D call: TRBD1 (5 bases). Trimming stripped 4 bases from V and 3 bases from J, with 15 bases between. Germline V CDR1 and CDR2: LNHNV, YYDKDF (reference sequence). The CDR3 has 15 residues. DNA of the CDR3: TGTGCCACCAGCACTATGACAGAGAGCGAAGAGACCCAGTACTTC. This gives the protein CATSTMTESEETQYF.

This clonotype was seen only a few times. The gene calls are TRBV10-3 and TRBJ2-5; tentatively, D is TRBD1 or TRBD2 (5 bases each). The germline V gene has CDR1 ENHRY and CDR2 SYGVKD. The CDR3 loop spans 15 amino acids. Trimming left V 11 bases short and J 1 base short, with 20 bases between. The CDR3 loop reads CASLSHPGTQETQYF. In nucleotides, the CDR3 is TGTGCCTCCCTGAGTCACCCAGGGACCCAAGAGACCCAGTACTTC.

The rearrangement uses TRBV27 and TRBJ2-7; maybe TRBD2 (6 bases). CDR1 MNHEY and CDR2 SMNVEV come from the germline V gene (reference sequence). The CDR3 has 14 residues. The ends were cut back, 6 bases at V and 1 base at J, with 13 bases in the middle. The CDR3, as DNA: TGTGCCAGCAGCCCGGGACTCTATTCCTACGAGCAGTACTTC. This sequence encodes CASSPGLYSYEQYF.

The genes are TRBV5-1 and TRBJ2-3, with a weak D call TRBD2 (6 bases). The CDR3 extends over 17 amino acids. Germline V gives CDR1 SGHRS, CDR2 YFSETQ. The V gene lost 3 bases and the J gene lost 3 bases, with 20 bases spanning the gap. The DNA for the CDR3 is TGCGCCAGCAGCTCTATCGGGGGACCCCAGCGTACAGATACGCAGTATTTT. This sequence encodes CASSSIGGPQRTDTQYF.

This clonotype was seen only once. The CDR3 DNA reads as TGTGCCAGCAGTTTATCAGGGGGTCCTCTCGAGCAGTACTTC. It specifies CASSLSGGPLEQYF. The chain links TRBV28 to TRBJ2-7; 7 bases fit TRBD1. V trimming: 1 base; J trimming: 6 bases; junction bases outside the gene matches: 6. Germline assignment: CDR1 MDHEN and CDR2 SYDVKM. The CDR3 sequence is 14 residues long.

The chain recombines TRBV3-1 with TRBJ2-2; D is perhaps TRBD1 (6 bases). Germline assignment: CDR1 LGHDT and CDR2 YNNKEL (reference sequence). V lost 0 bases, J lost 3 bases, and 11 bases lay in between. The CDR3 contains 16 residues. The chain's CDR3 is CASSQEAQGDTGELFF. Here the CDR3 DNA reads TGTGCCAGCAGCCAAGAAGCACAGGGAGACACCGGGGAGCTGTTTTTT.

The CDR3 DNA reads TGTGCCAGCAGCCAAGCTTGGGACTCCTACAATGAGCAGTTCTTC. Protein sequence: CASSQAWDSYNEQFF. V and J are TRBV3-1 and TRBJ2-1; no clear D. Germline V gene lookup returns CDR1 LGHDT and CDR2 YNNKEL (reference sequence). With 1 base removed from V and 0 bases from J, the gap between germline ends came to 7 bases. There are 15 residues in the CDR3.

This clonotype has a count of ten or more. The genes are TRBV6-5 and TRBJ1-5; TRBD1 might be the D (5 bases). The CDR3 sequence is 14 residues long. Trimming shortened V by 2 bases and J by 2 bases, and 7 bases separated the two germline ends. CDR1 is MNHEY and CDR2 is SVGAGI in the germline V gene. CDR3 sequence reads: CASSYGGGNQPQHF. The CDR3 DNA reads as TGTGCCAGCAGTTACGGGGGTGGCAATCAGCCCCAGCATTTT.

This clonotype was seen more than once but under ten times. The chain uses TRBV25-1 and TRBJ1-1; 7 bases fit TRBD1. V lost 2 bases to trimming and J lost 2 bases; unmatched junction nucleotides: 8. The CDR3 has 16 residues. Germline V gene lookup returns CDR1 MGHDK and CDR2 SYGVNS. The CDR3 DNA follows: TGTGCCAGCAGTGAACTTGTTGCAGGGGGAAACACTGAAGCTTTCTTT. Encoded protein: CASSELVAGGNTEAFF.

The chain carries TRBV20-1 and TRBJ1-5; possible D gene TRBD1, 5 bases. The length of the CDR3 is 14 residues. Trimming took 6 bases from V and 0 from J, leaving 12 bases between them. Germline loops: CDR1 DFQATT, CDR2 SNEGSKA (reference sequence). CDR3 bases: TGCAGTGCGCCCACAGGAAATAGCAATCAGCCCCAGCATTTT. Translated, it gives CSAPTGNSNQPQHF.

CDR3 bases: TGTGCCAGCTCCCAGCTCCCTACGTTCTCCTACAATGAGCAGTTCTTC. This gives the protein CASSQLPTFSYNEQFF. The gene calls are TRBV28 and TRBJ2-1; D gene uncertain. Germline loops: CDR1 MDHEN, CDR2 SYDVKM. Trimming pared 8 bases from V and 0 bases from J, leaving 17 bases between. The CDR3 loop spans 16 amino acids. The variable domain in full, with the rest retrieved from reference TRBV28 and TRBJ2-1, is DVKVTQSSRYLVKRTGEKVFLECVQDMDHENMFWYRQDPGLGLRLIYFSYDVKMKEKGDIPEGYSVSREKKERFSLILESASTNQTSMYLCASSQLPTFSYNEQFFGPGTRLTVL.

The chain carries TRBV11-2 and TRBJ1-1; weak D call: TRBD1 (5 bases). The CDR3 covers 15 residues. Germline V gene sequence: CDR1 SGHAT, CDR2 FQNNGV. Trimming stripped 2 bases from V and 1 base from J, with 11 bases between. Written as DNA, the CDR3 is TGTGCCAGCAGCTTACAGGGTAGGCCGAACACTGAAGCTTTCTTT. This sequence encodes CASSLQGRPNTEAFF.

This clonotype was detected only once. The chain recombines TRBV7-8 with TRBJ2-1; TRBD2 aligns across 7 bases. The germline CDR1 and CDR2 sequences are SGHVS and FQNEAQ. This CDR3 region has 14 residues. J lost 5 bases, V lost 5 bases, and 6 bases had no gene match. CDR3 in amino acids: CASSPSGGDNEQFF. In DNA, the CDR3 is TGTGCCAGCAGCCCCAGTGGGGGGGACAATGAGCAGTTCTTC.